Sequencing of this T cell receptor beta chain was carried out in a study of post-analysis software for immune sequencing data. Study-wide background: Relapsing-remitting, secondary progressive and progressive-relapsing multiple sclerosis were all included among the disease courses.

This clonotype was observed a handful of times. The antigen remains undetermined. Each TCR beta cDNA library carried unique molecular identifiers. When 1 to 10 million T cells were used, they gave around 500,000 cDNA molecules. MiXCR was run by TCRdb on the PCR reads, yielding one entry per CDR3 protein. The sample holds under 650,000 distinct CDR3 sequences, roughly 46% seen once. Trimming took 2 bases from V and 6 from J, leaving 8 bases between them. The germline CDR1 and CDR2 sequences are MDHEN and SYDVKM. The CDR3 contains 12 residues. Findings of the study overall: In multiple sclerosis, normalized Chao1 diversity was significantly below that of controls. Those samples that were prepared in the same batch co-clustered strongly by F measure. Elevated frequency relative to controls characterized about 5 TRBV segments in patients, TRBV5-6, TRBV5-1 and TRBV20-1 among them.

The specimen was blood. This chain joins TRBV28 and TRBJ2-7, with D unclear. This receptor was identified in a girl aged 5-17 years with multiple sclerosis. CDR3: CASSLVVGEQYF. DNA for the CDR3: TGTGCCAGCAGTTTAGTCGTCGGCGAGCAGTACTTC. Variable domain in full (rest from reference TRBV28 and TRBJ2-7): DVKVTQSSRYLVKRTGEKVFLECVQDMDHENMFWYRQDPGLGLRLIYFSYDVKMKEKGDIPEGYSVSREKKERFSLILESASTNQTSMYLCASSLVVGEQYFGPGTRLTVT.